These 18 T cell receptor beta chains came from one sample sequenced in a study of T cells in severe cutaneous drug reactions (dated by TCRdb to about 2019). Sequencing was performed on donors who were patients with carbamazepine-induced Stevens-Johnson syndrome or toxic epidermal necrolysis (CBZ-SJS/TEN). Reads for this sample came from an Illumina MiSeq. For both bulk and single-cell sequencing, libraries were prepared with the iRepertoire multiplex PCR system using TCR subtype-specific primers. The reads, reprocessed by TCRdb, yield one row per CDR3 protein sequence and no DNA. The record for this sample contains more than 20,000 distinct CDR3 sequences. Clones ranked in the top ten supply around 7% of the sample. Source material: PBMCs. The receptors derive from a human donor with toxic epidermal necrolysis, a severe cutaneous drug reaction.

V usage is TRBV4-2 and J usage is TRBJ2-1; with no DNA, the TCRdb D assignment of TRBD1 cannot be verified. The CDR3 runs to 15 residues. CDR1 LGHNA and CDR2 YNFKEQ come from the germline V gene. The CDR3 sequence: CASSQGAQRGNEQFF.

The chain links TRBV29-1 to TRBJ1-2; without DNA, the TCRdb call of TRBD1 cannot be checked. CDR1 SQVTM and CDR2 ANQGSEA come from the germline V gene. The CDR3 is made up of 11 amino acids. The CDR3 is CSARTSYGYTF. The whole variable domain, remainder taken from reference TRBV29-1 and TRBJ1-2, is SAVISQKPSRDICQRGTSLTIQCQVDSQVTMMFWYRQQPGQSLTLIATANQGSEATYESGFVIDKFPISRPNLTFSTLTVSNMSPEDSSIYLCSARTSYGYTFGSGTRLTVV.

V and J are TRBV11-2 and TRBJ2-3; TCRdb proposes TRBD2, but this gene call is untestable without DNA. This CDR3 region has 15 residues. Germline V CDR1 and CDR2: SGHAT, FQNNGV. CDR3: CASSLVTGDTDTQYF.

The chain couples TRBV6-6 to TRBJ1-1; TCRdb's assignment of TRBD1 cannot be checked, as there is no DNA. The length of the CDR3 is 15 residues. Per germline, CDR1 MNHNY and CDR2 SVGAGI (reference sequence). The chain's CDR3 is CASSLRDRRNTEAFF.

The chain employs TRBV12-3 or TRBV12-4 and TRBJ1-1; the TRBD1 assignment by TCRdb is unverifiable without DNA. This CDR3 is 13 amino acids long. The CDR3: CASRDGDGPEAFF.

Its frequency marks this clonotype as medium-sized (0.01 to 0.1%). The chain employs TRBV9 and TRBJ2-1; lacking DNA, the TRBD2 call made by TCRdb goes unchecked. CDR1 is SGDLS and CDR2 is YYNGEE in the germline V gene. This CDR3 is 19 amino acids long. This CDR3 reads CASSVVGGLAGGGTNEQFF.

The rearrangement uses TRBV20-1 and TRBJ2-1; there is no DNA to check the TCRdb D call of TRBD1. Germline values: CDR1 DFQATT, CDR2 SNEGSKA (reference sequence). The CDR3 is 17 residues long. The CDR3 region is CSARGPRGADPYNEQFF.

This sequence joins TRBV5-1 and TRBJ2-1; TCRdb's D gene call, TRBD2, goes unchecked for lack of DNA. Germline CDR1 is SGHRS and CDR2 is YFSETQ. There are 16 residues in the CDR3. CDR3 in amino acids: CASSLGTSGRPNEQFF.

This chain uses TRBV6-1 with TRBJ1-5. Germline V gene lookup returns CDR1 MNHNS and CDR2 SASEGT. This CDR3 has 14 residues. CDR3 sequence: CASSTGYSNQPQHF.

The chain recombines TRBV24-1 with TRBJ2-1; TCRdb picks TRBD2, but there is no DNA to check that call. CDR3 length: 17 amino acids. CDR1 is KGHDR, CDR2 SFDVKD, per germline. CDR3 region: CATSDSPSGNSYNEQFF.

The chain couples TRBV29-1 to TRBJ2-1; the D gene TCRdb calls, TRBD1, cannot be checked with no DNA. Germline values: CDR1 SQVTM, CDR2 ANQGSEA. The CDR3 has 13 amino acids. This CDR3 is CSVDRGTGNEQFF.

The J gene is TRBJ2-2, the V gene TRBV19; TCRdb's assignment of TRBD1 cannot be checked, as there is no DNA. The V gene's germline CDR1 is LNHDA and CDR2 SQIVND (reference sequence). The CDR3 length is 16 residues. Here the CDR3 reads CASSIRDRANGGELFF.

The rearrangement uses TRBV2 and TRBJ2-3; the TCRdb D gene call, TRBD1, has no DNA to confirm it. CDR1 is SNHLY and CDR2 is FYNNEI in the germline V gene. This CDR3 region has 14 residues. The CDR3 loop is CASTPEIFADTQYF.

The CDR3 is CASSLVRSWGAFF. The chain joins TRBV28 to TRBJ1-1; the TCRdb call, TRBD1, lacks DNA for checking. The germline V gene has CDR1 MDHEN and CDR2 SYDVKM. CDR3 size: 13 residues. Using reference TRBV28 and TRBJ1-1 for the parts outside the CDR3, the full variable domain is DVKVTQSSRYLVKRTGEKVFLECVQDMDHENMFWYRQDPGLGLRLIYFSYDVKMKEKGDIPEGYSVSREKKERFSLILESASTNQTSMYLCASSLVRSWGAFFGQGTRLTVV.

The CDR3 is CASSQDFKGYNYGYTF. The chain couples TRBV4-2 to TRBJ1-2; the D gene TCRdb calls, TRBD1, cannot be checked with no DNA. The CDR3 has 16 residues. Germline loops: CDR1 LGHNA, CDR2 YNFKEQ.

The chain's CDR3 is CASSQALAGGSYEQYF. The chain recombines TRBV4-3 with TRBJ2-7; no DNA is available, so the TRBD2 call from TCRdb remains unchecked. This CDR3 spans 16 amino acids. Germline-derived CDR1 and CDR2 are LGHNA and YSLEER.

This clonotype is deemed medium-sized by its frequency. This rearrangement joins TRBV2 to TRBJ2-1. CDR1 and CDR2 (germline): SNHLY, FYNNEI. This CDR3 has 11 amino acids. The CDR3 spells CASSRSNEQFF.

The V and J genes are TRBV6-1 and TRBJ2-7; the D call of TRBD2 rests on TCRdb alone, since no DNA is present to check it. The germline CDR1 and CDR2 sequences are MNHNS and SASEGT. This CDR3 region has 16 residues. CDR3 amino acids: CASSEVGSSGYYEQYF.